This T cell receptor (beta chain) came from a study of beta chain features in type 1 diabetes. Whole-study findings and limits: Here, the possible influence of HLA type (on TCRB rearrangement) remained unresolved. Across all four CD4+ subsets, people with type 1 diabetes showed modestly shorter TCRB CDR3s. Because the template was cDNA, high-expressing cells might be over-represented.

A note on this clone: The antigen is not known. The same CDR3 arises from other DNA sequences in this sample as well.

Germline V gene sequence: CDR1 SEHNR, CDR2 FQNEAQ (reference sequence). J was trimmed by 7 bases and V by 6 bases; bases with no gene match: 6. CDR3 length equals 14 residues. The study reverse transcribed the entire isolated RNA, so it sequenced expressed TCRB transcripts. Repertoires were generated with immunoSEQ multiplex PCR, while TCRdb's copy carries only in-frame clones and drops some. Of nearly 350,000 clones listed, about a tenth were seen once; the top ten hold around 1%. Cell sorting via CD45RO/CCR7/CD25/CD127/CD95/CD27 was performed to obtain CD4+ naive, central memory, regulatory and stem cell-like memory cells. The authors obtained over 95% purity in all sorted populations.

Sequencing was done on a sample of central memory CD4+ T cells from blood. V and J are TRBV7-9 and TRBJ1-6; TRBD1 matches 7 bases. The receptor's source is a young man with type 1 diabetes. The chain's CDR3 is CASSPDRDNSPLHF. The CDR3 DNA reads TGTGCCAGCAGTCCCGACAGGGACAATTCACCCCTCCACTTT.